This is a list of T cell receptor beta chains from one sample in a study of blood T cells in healthy people across ages. TCRdb re-called the 5' RACE reads through MiXCR, storing one row per CDR3 protein. The data contain 1.5 million to 2 million distinct CDR3 sequences, 30% to 35% of them singletons. The sequenced sample consisted of blood. The receptors here all came from a woman aged 25-40 years in good health. Each CDR3 is given with its conserved first and last residue. A D gene is named only where the DNA matches it firmly. Clone size, where shown, is once, few, many, or a class for clones that have expanded.

j_gene: TRBJ2-5; abundance: few; v_gene: TRBV25-1; d_gene: NA; CDR3aa: CASSGPSETQYF; CDR3nt: TGTGCCAGCAGTGGTCCCAGTGAGACCCAGTACTTC
j_gene: TRBJ1-4; abundance: few; v_gene: TRBV6-2/TRBV6-3; d_gene: NA; CDR3aa: CASSFRKTDEKLFF; CDR3nt: TGTGCCAGCAGTTTCCGGAAGACAGATGAAAAACTGTTTTTT
j_gene: TRBJ1-6; abundance: NA; v_gene: TRBV7-8; d_gene: TRBD1; CDR3aa: CASSQTGGWNSPLHF; CDR3nt: TGTGCCAGCAGCCAGACAGGGGGCTGGAATTCACCCCTCCACTTT
j_gene: TRBJ2-5; abundance: NA; v_gene: TRBV20-1; d_gene: NA; CDR3aa: CSVRDPQGGQETQYF; CDR3nt: TGCAGTGTTAGAGATCCCCAGGGGGGACAGGAGACCCAGTACTTC
j_gene: TRBJ2-3; abundance: few; v_gene: TRBV4-1; d_gene: NA; CDR3aa: CASSPLTAGTQYF; CDR3nt: TGCGCCAGCAGCCCCCTGACAGCGGGTACGCAGTATTTT
j_gene: TRBJ2-1; abundance: NA; v_gene: TRBV2; d_gene: TRBD2; CDR3aa: CASQAGTSGYNEQFF; CDR3nt: TGTGCCAGCCAGGCCGGGACTAGCGGATACAATGAGCAGTTCTTC
j_gene: TRBJ2-7; abundance: few; v_gene: TRBV29-1; d_gene: NA; CDR3aa: CSVVGRTSTPFPIYEQYF; CDR3nt: TGCAGCGTTGTGGGTAGAACAAGTACACCTTTTCCCATCTACGAGCAGTACTTC
j_gene: TRBJ2-1; abundance: NA; v_gene: TRBV14; d_gene: NA; CDR3aa: CASSRGGRQFF; CDR3nt: TGTGCCAGCAGCCGGGGTGGTAGACAGTTCTTC
j_gene: TRBJ2-1; abundance: NA; v_gene: TRBV29-1; d_gene: TRBD2; CDR3aa: CSVRGGVNNEQFF; CDR3nt: TGCAGCGTGCGGGGGGGTGTCAACAATGAGCAGTTCTTC
j_gene: TRBJ2-5; abundance: few; v_gene: TRBV28; d_gene: NA; CDR3aa: CAIGIETQYF; CDR3nt: TGTGCCATCGGAATTGAGACCCAGTACTTC
j_gene: TRBJ2-1; abundance: NA; v_gene: TRBV4-1; d_gene: TRBD2; CDR3aa: CASSQGGLANNEQFF; CDR3nt: TGCGCCAGCAGCCAAGGGGGACTAGCGAACAATGAGCAGTTCTTC
j_gene: TRBJ2-1; abundance: NA; v_gene: TRBV28; d_gene: NA; CDR3aa: CASSLPSSQNEQFF; CDR3nt: TGTGCCAGCAGTTTACCCAGCTCGCAGAATGAGCAGTTCTTC
j_gene: TRBJ2-1; abundance: NA; v_gene: TRBV4-1; d_gene: TRBD2; CDR3aa: CASSFTGTSGYEQFF; CDR3nt: TGCGCCAGCAGTTTCACCGGGACTAGCGGGTATGAGCAGTTCTTC